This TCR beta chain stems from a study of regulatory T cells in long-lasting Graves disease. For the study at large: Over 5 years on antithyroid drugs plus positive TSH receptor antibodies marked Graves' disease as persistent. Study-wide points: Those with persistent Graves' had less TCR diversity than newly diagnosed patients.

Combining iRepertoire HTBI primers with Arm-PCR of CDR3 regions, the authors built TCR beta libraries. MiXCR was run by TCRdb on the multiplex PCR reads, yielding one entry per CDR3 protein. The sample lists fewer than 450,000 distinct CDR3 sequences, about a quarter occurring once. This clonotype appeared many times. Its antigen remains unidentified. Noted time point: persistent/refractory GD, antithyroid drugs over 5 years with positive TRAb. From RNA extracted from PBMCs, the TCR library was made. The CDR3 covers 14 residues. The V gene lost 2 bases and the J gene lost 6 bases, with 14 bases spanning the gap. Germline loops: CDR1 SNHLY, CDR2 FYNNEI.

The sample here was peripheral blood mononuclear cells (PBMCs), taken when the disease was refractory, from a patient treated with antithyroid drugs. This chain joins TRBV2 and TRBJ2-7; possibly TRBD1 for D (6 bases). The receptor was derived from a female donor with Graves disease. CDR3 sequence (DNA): TGTGCCAGCAGTGAATGGACAGCCACGGGCGAGCAGTACTTC. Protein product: CASSEWTATGEQYF.